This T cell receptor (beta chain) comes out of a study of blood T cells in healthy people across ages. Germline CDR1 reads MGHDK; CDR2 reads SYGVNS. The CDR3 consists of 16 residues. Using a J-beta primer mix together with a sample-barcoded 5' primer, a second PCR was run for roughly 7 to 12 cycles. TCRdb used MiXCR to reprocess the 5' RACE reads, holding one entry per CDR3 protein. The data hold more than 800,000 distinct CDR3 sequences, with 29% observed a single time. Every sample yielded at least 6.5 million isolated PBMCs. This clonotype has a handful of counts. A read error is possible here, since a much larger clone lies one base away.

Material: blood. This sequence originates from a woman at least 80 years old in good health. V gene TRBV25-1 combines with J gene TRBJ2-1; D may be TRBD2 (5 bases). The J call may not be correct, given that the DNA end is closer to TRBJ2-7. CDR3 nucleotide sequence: TGTGCCAGCAGTGAATCATCACCTAGCTCCTACAATGAGCAGTACTTC. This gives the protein CASSESSPSSYNEQYF.